This is a list of T cell receptor beta chains from one sample in a study of cytotoxic CD8 clonotypes in ibrutinib-treated CLL. Generated by immunoSEQ multiplex PCR, the TCRdb table keeps only in-frame clones and is missing some. Among 25,000 to 30,000 clones, 75% to 85% were seen once, and the ten largest hold approximately 8%. The sample here was PBMCs, taken after 24 months of ibrutinib treatment. These receptors all stem from a human donor with chronic lymphocytic leukemia. Each CDR3 is given with its conserved first and last residue. D genes are given only for firm matches. For some rows the clone size is stated as once, few or many, or as a class when expanded; others skip it.

v_call,clone_size,j_call,d_call,cdr3_aa,cdr3_nt
TRBV5-6,NA,TRBJ1-4,TRBD1,CASSLWGQASHEKLFF,TGTGCCAGCAGCTTGTGGGGACAGGCGTCGCATGAAAAACTGTTTTTT
TRBV6-5,NA,TRBJ2-7,NA,CASSYGAGASYEQYF,TGTGCCAGCAGTTACGGAGCAGGGGCAAGCTACGAGCAGTACTTC
TRBV18,NA,TRBJ2-1,TRBD2,CASSPTTSAYNEQFF,TGTGCCAGCTCACCAACAACTAGCGCCTACAATGAGCAGTTCTTC
TRBV29-1,NA,TRBJ1-1,NA,CSVHWGVDTEAFF,TGCAGCGTTCATTGGGGCGTAGACACTGAAGCTTTCTTT
TRBV27,few,TRBJ2-3,TRBD1,CASSLMGGQGFRDTQYF,TGTGCCAGCAGTTTAATGGGGGGACAGGGATTTAGGGATACGCAGTATTTT
TRBV7-3,NA,TRBJ2-1,NA,CASSIIPYEQFF,TGTGCCAGCAGCATCATTCCCTATGAGCAGTTCTTC
TRBV5-1,NA,TRBJ2-1,TRBD1,CASSRTNPTGTGDNEQFF,TGCGCCAGCAGCCGAACGAACCCCACCGGGACAGGGGATAATGAGCAGTTCTTC
TRBV2,NA,TRBJ1-1,TRBD1,CASRTGEGNTEAFF,TGTGCCAGTCGGACAGGGGAGGGGAACACTGAAGCTTTCTTT
TRBV29-1,NA,TRBJ2-5,NA,CSVGRTEKETQYF,TGCAGCGTGGGGCGGACAGAGAAGGAGACCCAGTACTTC
TRBV10-3,NA,TRBJ2-2,NA,CAIGGRADTGELFF,TGTGCCATCGGGGGCCGGGCGGACACCGGGGAGCTGTTTTTT
TRBV13,few,TRBJ1-1,NA,CASSRGTEAFF,TGTGCCAGCAGCCGCGGAACTGAAGCTTTCTTT
TRBV7-3,NA,TRBJ2-1,NA,CASSLRGIRSSYNEQFF,TGTGCCAGCAGCTTACGCGGAATCCGCTCCTCCTACAATGAGCAGTTCTTC
TRBV14,NA,TRBJ2-1,TRBD1,CASSRRDRTFHEQFF,TGTGCCAGCAGCCGCCGGGACAGGACCTTCCATGAGCAGTTCTTC
TRBV9,once,TRBJ1-4,NA,CASSVGHIDEKLFF,TGTGCCAGCAGCGTGGGACATATTGATGAAAAACTGTTTTTT
TRBV6-5,NA,TRBJ2-3,TRBD2,CASSKQRGATDTQYF,TGTGCCAGCAGTAAGCAGCGGGGGGCCACAGATACGCAGTATTTT
TRBV5-3,NA,TRBJ2-7,NA,CASSLGHTTYEQYF,TGTGCCAGCAGCTTGGGACATACGACCTACGAGCAGTACTTC
TRBV7-2,NA,TRBJ2-7,NA,CASKGERGYEQYF,TGTGCCAGCAAGGGAGAGCGTGGCTACGAGCAGTACTTC
TRBV11-2,NA,TRBJ1-1,NA,CASSTRPSSDTEAFF,TGTGCCAGCAGCACCCGACCCTCTTCGGACACTGAAGCTTTCTTT
TRBV28,NA,TRBJ1-2,NA,CASSLSAGVGYTF,TGTGCCAGCAGTTTATCGGCGGGGGTCGGCTACACCTTC
TRBV9,NA,TRBJ1-2,NA,CASSGVGRGDYGYTF,TGTGCCAGCAGCGGTGTGGGGAGGGGGGACTATGGCTACACCTTC
TRBV7-9,once,TRBJ2-7,TRBD2,CASSQGLASYEQYF,TGTGCCAGCAGCCAGGGACTAGCCTCCTACGAGCAGTACTTC
TRBV7-8,few,TRBJ2-7,NA,CASSSLYEQYF,TGTGCCAGCAGCTCACTCTACGAGCAGTACTTC
TRBV21-1,NA,TRBJ2-1,NA,CASSAPYGTPRFSYNEQFF,TGTGCCAGCAGCGCACCCTATGGGACACCTCGCTTTTCCTACAATGAGCAGTTCTTC
TRBV6-1,once,TRBJ2-3,TRBD2,CASIGLAGAADTQYF,TGTGCCAGCATAGGCCTAGCGGGGGCCGCAGATACGCAGTATTTT
TRBV5-8,NA,TRBJ2-1,TRBD2,CASSSRGAGGYNEQFF,TGTGCCAGCAGCTCCCGAGGGGCGGGGGGTTACAATGAGCAGTTCTTC
TRBV18,NA,TRBJ2-1,TRBD2,CASSPPVAGGHYNEQFF,TGTGCCAGCTCACCACCGGTAGCGGGGGGACATTACAATGAGCAGTTCTTC
TRBV6-1,NA,TRBJ2-3,NA,CASTSTLADTQYF,TGTGCCAGCACCAGCACCCTAGCGGATACGCAGTATTTT
TRBV4-2,NA,TRBJ1-1,TRBD1,CASSQEGTGVSTEAFF,TGTGCCAGCAGCCAAGAAGGGACAGGGGTTAGCACTGAAGCTTTCTTT
TRBV9,NA,TRBJ1-6,NA,CASSAGLGNSPLHF,TGTGCCAGCAGCGCAGGCTTGGGTAATTCACCCCTCCACTTT
TRBV18,NA,TRBJ2-3,NA,CASSWFRGATDTQYF,TGTGCCAGCTCCTGGTTTAGGGGGGCCACAGATACGCAGTATTTT
TRBV6-1,NA,TRBJ2-5,NA,CASSESGVETQYF,TGTGCCAGCAGTGAATCGGGGGTTGAGACCCAGTACTTC
TRBV9,NA,TRBJ2-5,NA,CASSVGGNWDRETQYF,TGTGCCAGCAGCGTAGGGGGAAACTGGGATCGGGAGACCCAGTACTTC
TRBV5-1,NA,TRBJ2-2,NA,CASSLDSASTGTGELFF,TGCGCCAGCAGCTTGGATAGCGCCAGTACCGGGACCGGGGAGCTGTTTTTT
TRBV6-4,few,TRBJ1-6,NA,CASSVGGGNSPLHF,TGTGCCAGCAGTGTCGGGGGGGGTAATTCACCCCTCCACTTT
TRBV7-9,NA,TRBJ1-2,NA,CASNNSPGLGYTF,TGTGCCAGCAACAACAGCCCGGGGTTAGGCTACACCTTC
TRBV5-1,NA,TRBJ1-1,TRBD1,CASSLGRGSLHTEAFF,TGCGCCAGCAGCTTGGGCAGGGGGTCCCTCCACACTGAAGCTTTCTTT
TRBV4-1,NA,TRBJ2-2,NA,CASSQRWVASNTGELFF,TGCGCCAGCAGCCAGCGGTGGGTAGCCTCGAACACCGGGGAGCTGTTTTTT
TRBV19,NA,TRBJ1-3,NA,CASSTTGSSGNTIYF,TGTGCCAGTAGCACTACGGGGAGTTCCGGAAACACCATATATTTT
TRBV6-5,few,TRBJ2-5,NA,CASSPGGGGKTQYF,TGTGCCAGCAGCCCCGGGGGAGGGGGGAAAACCCAGTACTTC
TRBV19,NA,TRBJ1-1,NA,CASARDKLYPEAFF,TGTGCCAGTGCCAGGGACAAGCTTTACCCTGAAGCTTTCTTT
TRBV4-1,NA,TRBJ1-2,NA,CASRQGVVGTETF,TGTGCCAGCAGACAAGGAGTAGTGGGGACGGAAACCTTC
TRBV7-7,NA,TRBJ2-7,TRBD2,CASSPGLAGRYEQYF,TGTGCTAGCAGCCCAGGACTAGCGGGGAGGTACGAGCAGTACTTC
TRBV7-7,NA,TRBJ2-1,TRBD1,CASSTGTGLGRSSYNEQFF,TGTGCTAGCAGCACCGGGACAGGGTTGGGACGAAGCTCCTACAATGAGCAGTTCTTC
TRBV6-5,once,TRBJ1-1,NA,CASVRAGGTEAFF,TGTGCCAGCGTTCGGGCCGGGGGGACTGAAGCTTTCTTT
TRBV6-1,NA,TRBJ2-5,TRBD2,CASSVGRAGGRAQYF,TGTGCCAGCAGTGTGGGAAGGGCGGGGGGCAGGGCCCAGTACTTC